This record concerns one T cell receptor (beta chain) sequence. Its antigen remains unidentified. Collection of ten milliliters of peripheral blood was performed for each donor. Trimming stripped 7 bases from V and 1 base from J, with 11 bases between. This CDR3 is built from 15 residues. Germline-derived CDR1 and CDR2 are MDHEN and SYDVKM. The entry originates in a study of blood T cells in healthy people across ages. A sample-barcoded 5' primer and a J-beta primer mix were used in a second PCR of about 7 to 11 cycles. TCRdb re-analysed the 5' RACE reads in MiXCR, keeping a single row per CDR3 protein. The repertoire holds about a million distinct CDR3 sequences, with roughly 50% as singletons. Study observations and caveats: Possibly confounding the expanded clonotype changes was the fact that donor CMV status was unknown.

The source of this sequence is a woman aged 55-69 years in good health. Specimen: blood. This chain joins TRBV28 and TRBJ2-6, with a tentative D call TRBD2 (5 bases). The chain's CDR3 is CASNGGHSGANVLTF. CDR3 sequence (DNA): TGTGCCAGCAACGGAGGCCATTCTGGGGCCAACGTCCTGACTTTC.